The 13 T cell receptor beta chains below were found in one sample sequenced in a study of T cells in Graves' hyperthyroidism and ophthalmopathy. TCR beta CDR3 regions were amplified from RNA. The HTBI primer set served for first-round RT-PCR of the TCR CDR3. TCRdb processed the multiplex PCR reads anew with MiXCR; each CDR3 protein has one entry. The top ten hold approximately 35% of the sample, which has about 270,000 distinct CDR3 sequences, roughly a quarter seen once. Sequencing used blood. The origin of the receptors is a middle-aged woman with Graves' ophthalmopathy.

The CDR3 nucleotides read TGTGCCAGCAGCCAAATTAGGGACAGCACTGAAGCTTTCTTT. Residues: CASSQIRDSTEAFF. This chain joins TRBV14 and TRBJ1-1; TRBD1 aligns across 7 bases. V lost 2 bases and J lost 4; bases outside the gene matches: 4. This CDR3 region has 14 residues. The germline V gene encodes CDR1 SGHDN and CDR2 FVKESK.

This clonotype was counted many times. CDR3 nucleotides: TGTGCCAGCAGGCAGGGAACGAACACCGGGGAGCTGTTTTTT. Protein product: CASRQGTNTGELFF. V gene TRBV6-5 combines with J gene TRBJ2-2; D is possibly TRBD1 (5 bases). This CDR3 spans 14 amino acids. Between the trimmed V and J ends, which lost 6 bases and 0 bases, there was a span of 8 bases. CDR1 MNHEY and CDR2 SVGAGI come from the germline V gene.

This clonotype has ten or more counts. DNA of the CDR3: TGTGCCAGCAGCTTAACCGGCGGCCGGGGACTAACCTATGGCTACACCTTC. Translation: CASSLTGGRGLTYGYTF. This sequence joins TRBV7-8 and TRBJ1-2; tentatively, D is TRBD1 (5 bases). Trimming cost V 2 bases and J 4 bases, with 20 bases left between them. The CDR3 covers 17 residues. Per the germline V gene, CDR1 is SGHVS and CDR2 is FQNEAQ. The whole variable domain, filled in from reference TRBV7-8 and TRBJ1-2, reads GAGVSQSPRYKVAKRGQDVALRCDPISGHVSLFWYQQALGQGPEFLTYFQNEAQLDKSGLPSDRFFAERPEGSVSTLKIQRTQQEDSAVYLCASSLTGGRGLTYGYTFGSGTRLTVV.

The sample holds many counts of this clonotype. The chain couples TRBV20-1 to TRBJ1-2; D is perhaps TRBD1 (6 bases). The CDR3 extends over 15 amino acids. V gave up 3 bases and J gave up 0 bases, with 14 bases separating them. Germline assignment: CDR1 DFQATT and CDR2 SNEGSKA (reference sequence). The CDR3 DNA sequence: TGCAGTGCTAGCAGGGGAGAAGGGGCTAACTATGGCTACACCTTC. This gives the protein CSASRGEGANYGYTF.

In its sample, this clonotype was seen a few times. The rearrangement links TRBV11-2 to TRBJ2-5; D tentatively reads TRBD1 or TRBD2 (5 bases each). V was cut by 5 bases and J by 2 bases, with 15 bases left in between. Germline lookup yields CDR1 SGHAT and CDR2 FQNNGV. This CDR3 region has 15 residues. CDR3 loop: CASSPGTGAQETQYF. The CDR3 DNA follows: TGTGCCAGCAGCCCCGGGACCGGGGCACAAGAGACCCAGTACTTC.

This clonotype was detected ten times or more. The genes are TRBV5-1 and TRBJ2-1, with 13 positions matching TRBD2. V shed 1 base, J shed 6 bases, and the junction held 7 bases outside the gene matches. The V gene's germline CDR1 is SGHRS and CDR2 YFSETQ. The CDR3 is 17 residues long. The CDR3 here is CASSLSPLAGGSNEQFF. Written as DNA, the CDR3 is TGCGCCAGCAGCTTGTCCCCACTAGCGGGAGGGTCCAATGAGCAGTTCTTC.

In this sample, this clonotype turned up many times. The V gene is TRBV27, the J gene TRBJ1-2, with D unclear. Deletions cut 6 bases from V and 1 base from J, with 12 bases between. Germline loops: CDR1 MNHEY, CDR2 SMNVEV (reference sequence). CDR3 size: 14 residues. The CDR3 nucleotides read TGTGCCAGCAGACCTCCACAGAGTAACTATGGCTACACCTTC. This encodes CASRPPQSNYGYTF.

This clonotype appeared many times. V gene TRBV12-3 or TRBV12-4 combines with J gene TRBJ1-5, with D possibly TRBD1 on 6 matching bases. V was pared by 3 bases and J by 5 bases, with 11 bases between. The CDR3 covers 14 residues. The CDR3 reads CASSLPGEHQPQHF. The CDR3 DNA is TGTGCCAGCAGTTTGCCAGGGGAACATCAGCCCCAGCATTTT.

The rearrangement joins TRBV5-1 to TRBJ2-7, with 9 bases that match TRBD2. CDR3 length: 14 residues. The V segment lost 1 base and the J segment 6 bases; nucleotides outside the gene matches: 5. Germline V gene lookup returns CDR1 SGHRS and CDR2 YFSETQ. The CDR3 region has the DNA TGCGCCAGCAGCTTGTCGCTAGCGGGATCCGAGCAGTACTTC. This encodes CASSLSLAGSEQYF.

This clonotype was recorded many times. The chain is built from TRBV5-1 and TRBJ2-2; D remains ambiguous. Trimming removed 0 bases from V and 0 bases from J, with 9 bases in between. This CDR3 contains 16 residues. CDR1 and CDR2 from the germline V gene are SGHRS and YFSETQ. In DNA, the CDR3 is TGCGCCAGCAGCTTGGGGTTAGGATCGAACACCGGGGAGCTGTTTTTT. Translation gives CASSLGLGSNTGELFF.

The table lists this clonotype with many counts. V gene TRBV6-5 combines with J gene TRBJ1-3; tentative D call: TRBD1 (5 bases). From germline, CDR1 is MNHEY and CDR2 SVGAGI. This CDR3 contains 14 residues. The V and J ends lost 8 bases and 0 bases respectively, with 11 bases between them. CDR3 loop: CASGKGTSGNTIYF. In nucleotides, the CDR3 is TGTGCCAGCGGGAAAGGGACCTCTGGAAACACCATATATTTT.

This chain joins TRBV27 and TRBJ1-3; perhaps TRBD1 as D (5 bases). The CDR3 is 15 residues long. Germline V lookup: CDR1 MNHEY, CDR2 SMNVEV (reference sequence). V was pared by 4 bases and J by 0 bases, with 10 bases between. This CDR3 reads CASSSTGNSGNTIYF. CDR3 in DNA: TGTGCCAGCAGTTCCACAGGAAACTCTGGAAACACCATATATTTT.

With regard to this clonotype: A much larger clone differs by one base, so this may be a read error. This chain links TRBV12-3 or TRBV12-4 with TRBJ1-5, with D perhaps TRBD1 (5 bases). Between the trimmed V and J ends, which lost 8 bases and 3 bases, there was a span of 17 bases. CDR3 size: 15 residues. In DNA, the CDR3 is TGTGCCAGCGTTGAGGGGTGGCGGGTCAATCAGCCCCAGCATTTT. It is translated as CASVEGWRVNQPQHF.